The T cell receptor (beta chain) under discussion was sequenced for a study of response to subunit inactivated influenza vaccine. V was shortened by 4 bases and J by 4 bases, with 17 bases between the two germline ends. The CDR3 is 16 residues long. Germline V gene sequence: CDR1 SGHRS, CDR2 YFSETQ. TCRdb independently ran MiXCR on the RT-PCR reads; one entry per CDR3 protein. The table has more than 150,000 distinct CDR3 sequences, approximately 9.2% seen once. Study results and limitations: Each seasonal flu vaccination may recruit only limited new T cells, authors suggested.

This clonotype was recorded at least ten times. The antigen is not known. The origin of this receptor is a man between 50 and 59 years old who received an inactivated influenza vaccine. The sample in question was non-naive T cells sorted from PBMCs, obtained on the day of vaccination. V is TRBV5-1 and J is TRBJ1-4; D is perhaps TRBD1 (5 bases). The CDR3 sequence is CASSPTPTEYNEKLFF. For the CDR3, the DNA is TGCGCCAGCAGCCCTACCCCGACAGAATATAATGAAAAACTGTTTTTT.